The 5 T cell receptor beta chains below all came from one sample that was sequenced in a study of T cell responses to AZD1222 COVID-19 vaccine. Sequencing used immunoSEQ multiplex PCR; TCRdb keeps in-frame clones, though not all of them. The sample gives more than 250,000 clones, 80% to 95% of which show up once; 0.5% to 0.65% is in the top ten. Sequences were derived from peripheral blood, sampled on day 0 of AZD1222 vaccination. The receptors stem from an adult in good health.

The chain has TRBV4-1 and TRBJ2-3; no reliable D call. The germline V gene encodes CDR1 MGHRA and CDR2 YSYEKL. The CDR3 length is 13 residues. Trimming took 10 bases from V and 2 from J, leaving 13 bases between them. This chain's CDR3 is CATSDPYTDTQYF. The CDR3 bases are TGCGCCACTTCGGACCCTTACACAGATACGCAGTATTTT.

The J gene is TRBJ2-3, the V gene TRBV25-1; no clear D. The CDR3 covers 15 residues. V dropped 6 bases and J dropped 4 bases, with 17 bases sitting between them. Looked up from germline, CDR1 is MGHDK and CDR2 is SYGVNS. The CDR3 DNA sequence: TGTGCCAGCAGCGATGAGACTTTCGCCCCAGATACGCAGTATTTT. Protein: CASSDETFAPDTQYF.

CDR3 sequence reads: CASSVLGGELFF. The DNA for the CDR3 is TGTGCCAGCAGTGTACTTGGCGGGGAGCTGTTTTTT. The genes are TRBV2 and TRBJ2-2; unclear D gene. Germline V gives CDR1 SNHLY, CDR2 FYNNEI. V lost 4 bases and J 7 bases, leaving 7 bases between the germline ends. The CDR3 covers 12 residues.

The chain links TRBV10-2 to TRBJ1-6; 8 positions agree with TRBD1. The CDR3 covers 14 residues. In germline, CDR1 is WSHSY, CDR2 SAAADI. Trimming took 9 bases from V and 9 from J; bases not matched to a gene: 10. This CDR3 reads CARIDRGRGSPLHF. The CDR3 DNA follows: TGCGCCAGGATTGACAGGGGTCGGGGTTCACCCCTCCACTTT.

The chain joins TRBV5-1 to TRBJ2-1; 7 bases fit TRBD1. V shed 0 bases and J 6 bases; nucleotides not matched to a gene: 9. This CDR3 has 16 residues. Germline V lookup: CDR1 SGHRS, CDR2 YFSETQ. In nucleotides, the CDR3 is TGCGCCAGCAGCTTGGCCTTTCAGGGGGTATCCAATGAGCAGTTCTTC. Protein sequence: CASSLAFQGVSNEQFF.